This TCR beta chain was recorded in a study of blood T cells in healthy people across ages (dated by TCRdb to 2014 to 2015). Study-level background: In model experiments, template switching captured about one uniquely barcoded TCR beta cDNA molecule for every two T cells. Using deep sequencing normalized with unique cDNA molecular identifiers, the study measured how TCR beta repertoire diversity changes with age. Donors were grouped into four age groups: young (average approximately 15 years), middle-aged (39), aged (around 60) and long-lived (about 82). Donors of different ages were randomly distributed across sequencing lanes to avoid experimental bias. For two donors (one aged 18 to 30 and one aged 80 or older), the study analyzed two additional independent replicas of 1 million unique cDNA reads from the same blood draw. The paper as a whole reports these results and caveats: As age increased, observed TCR beta diversity per million T cells dropped in a roughly linear way, and a significant reduction was already evident by age around 41. Estimates of total diversity based on one million sequenced T cells were regarded as lower bounds and as underestimates. The long-lived group showed more naive CD4+ T cells, fewer expanded clones and increased TCR diversity than the aged group, suggesting age selection. Since profiling was done on bulk unsorted PBMCs, naive and antigen-experienced compartments could not be conclusively compared. The CMV infection status of donors was not known, potentially confounding age-related changes in expanded clonotypes. A strong correlation was found between observed TCR beta diversity and the percentage of naive T cells measured by flow cytometry.

CDR1 is given as SNHLY and CDR2 as FYNNEI, both from the germline V gene. Including the terminal cysteine and phenylalanine, the CDR3 comprises 15 residues. CDR3 DNA is the only sequence kept; it has 45 bases, read in frame from the first base. Trimming removed 6 bases from V and 4 bases from J; the gene matches leave 11 bases unexplained. As concerns this clonotype: Its antigen has not been determined. Per-base qualities were not stored, and no clone one base away is much larger.

Preparation of the library involved 5' RACE. Instrument used: Illumina HiSeq 2500. The second PCR ran for roughly 7 to 11 cycles and used a J-beta primer mix along with a sample-barcoded 5' primer. Each TCR beta cDNA molecule received a unique molecular identifier from a template-switch 5' adaptor carrying 12 random nucleotides. At least 2.5 million CDR3-containing paired-end reads were obtained from each sample. First-strand cDNA was synthesized from all RNA with the Mint cDNA synthesis kit, primed by a TRBC-specific oligonucleotide. Following uracil-DNA glycosylase treatment, a first 18-cycle PCR with universal primers M1SS and BC2_uni_R was performed on all cDNA. The authors' pipeline ran thus. For normalization, 1 million high-quality reads were randomly selected from each sample, with every read carrying a distinct molecular identifier. Instead of being binned into consensus sequences, reads with shared molecular identifiers were discarded. MiTCR, set to a Q25 quality threshold and the strictest error-elimination algorithm, was used for CDR3 identification, clonotype clustering and error correction. A nonparametric unseen species model with Euler transformation was used to estimate a lower bound on total TCR beta diversity. TCRdb's own reprocessing of the public reads used fastp at Q25 and MiXCR and kept productive beta chains. Duplicate CDR3 protein sequences are folded into a single record with the most common DNA and genes. The V and J calls shown here were made by TCRdb, not taken from the authors' results. For this sample there are around 580,000 distinct CDR3 sequences; under 55% appear just once. About 26% of the sample is taken by the ten largest.

The roughly 39 donors, aged roughly 6 to 100 years, were systemically healthy Caucasian individuals from Russia. About 9.8 milliliters of peripheral blood were drawn from each donor into EDTA-treated Vacutainer tubes. Ficoll-Paque density-gradient centrifugation was used to isolate PBMCs, with at least 6.5 million per sample. Total RNA was extracted from PBMCs with Trizol reagent, with at least 5 micrograms obtained per sample. The percentages of naive CD45RAhigh/CD27high T cells were determined by flow cytometry on a PBMC aliquot from every donor. The sample was blood. In this chain, TRBV2 is recombined with TRBJ1-2, with 7 bases aligning to TRBD1. The sequence was collected from a man older than 75 in good health. The DNA sequence is TGTGCCAGCAGCTTTTTAACAGGGGAAAGCTATGGCTACACCTTC. Translated, it gives CASSFLTGESYGYTF.